The 8 T cell receptor beta chains below all came from one sample that was sequenced in a study of shared clonotypes between healthy human individuals. Sequenced by immunoSEQ multiplex PCR; TCRdb stores in-frame clones only, minus some. The sample lists around 1,100,000 clones, approximately 77% occurring once. What was sequenced was memory CD4+ T cells from PBMCs. Subset indicated: CD45RA-negative fraction. The receptors were sampled from a man aged 18 to 35 in good health. Some clones in this sample may be carry-over from other donors' samples.

As DNA, the CDR3 is TGTGCCACCAGCAGAGATAAGTGGCAGACCAACACCGGGGAGCTGTTTTTT. Translated: CATSRDKWQTNTGELFF. The rearrangement uses TRBV15 and TRBJ2-2, with D unclear. V lost 0 bases and J 2 bases, leaving 13 bases between the germline ends. The CDR3 is 17 amino acids. CDR1 and CDR2 (germline): LNHNV, YYDKDF (reference sequence). The full variable domain, with the rest looked up from reference TRBV15 and TRBJ2-2, is DAMVIQNPRYQVTQFGKPVTLSCSQTLNHNVMYWYQQKSSQAPKLLFHYYDKDFNNEADTPDNFQSRRPNTSFCFLDIRSPGLGDTAMYLCATSRDKWQTNTGELFFGEGSRLTVL.

This chain connects TRBV7-2 to TRBJ2-3; either TRBD1 or TRBD2 may supply D (5 bases each). Trimming cost V 1 base and J 4 bases, with 9 bases left between them. Germline V gene lookup returns CDR1 SGHTA and CDR2 FQGNSA. This CDR3 region has 14 residues. The CDR3 reads CASSLGGPPDTQYF. The CDR3 DNA follows: TGTGCCAGCAGCTTAGGGGGACCCCCAGATACGCAGTATTTT.

Regarding this clone: Other DNA sequences of this sample code for an identical CDR3. The V and J genes are TRBV29-1 and TRBJ1-1, with a possible D match to TRBD1 (5 bases). Germline loops: CDR1 SQVTM, CDR2 ANQGSEA. This CDR3 is 15 amino acids long. The V and J ends lost 3 bases and 0 bases respectively, with 14 bases between them. The CDR3 nucleotides read TGCAGCGTTGATCGGGGGTGGGGCATGAACACTGAAGCTTTCTTT. As protein: CSVDRGWGMNTEAFF.

A note on this clone: This may be a read error, as it is one base from a much larger clone. The chain recombines TRBV29-1 with TRBJ1-5, with a possible D match to TRBD1 (5 bases). Germline values: CDR1 SQVTM, CDR2 ANQGSEA. The CDR3 is 12 residues long. CDR3 nucleotide sequence: TGCAACGTCAGACAGCCCAATCAGCCCCAGCATTTT. Translation: CNVRQPNQPQHF.

The rearrangement links TRBV19 to TRBJ1-5; D call uncertain. The CDR3 has 14 residues. The germline V gene has CDR1 LNHDA and CDR2 SQIVND (reference sequence). V was shortened by 7 bases and J by 4 bases, with 14 bases between the two germline ends. The CDR3: CASTVMGWNQPQHF. The CDR3, as DNA: TGTGCCAGTACCGTGATGGGGTGGAATCAGCCCCAGCATTTT.

V and J are TRBV29-1 and TRBJ2-7; D is perhaps TRBD2 (5 bases). V gave up 2 bases and J gave up 7 bases, with 15 bases separating them. The CDR3 length is 13 residues. Per the germline V gene, CDR1 is SQVTM and CDR2 is ANQGSEA. CDR3 sequence reads: CSVEKSGLSEQYF. CDR3 sequence (DNA): TGCAGCGTTGAAAAATCGGGGTTATCGGAGCAGTACTTC.

The chain combines TRBV7-3 with TRBJ2-7; the D gene is possibly TRBD1 (6 bases). Trimming removed 5 bases at V and 6 bases at J, with 8 bases between. The germline V gene has CDR1 SGHTA and CDR2 FQGTGA. The CDR3 has 11 residues. DNA for the CDR3: TGTGCCAGCAGCCCCAGGGGCGAGCAGTACTTC. Amino acid sequence: CASSPRGEQYF. Variable domain in full (rest from reference TRBV7-3 and TRBJ2-7): GAGVSQTPSNKVTEKGKYVELRCDPISGHTALYWYRQSLGQGPEFLIYFQGTGAADDSGLPNDRFFAVRPEGSVSTLKIQRTERGDSAVYLCASSPRGEQYFGPGTRLTVT.

The gene calls are TRBV2 and TRBJ1-2; D call uncertain. V dropped 5 bases and J dropped 0 bases, with 10 bases sitting between them. The CDR3 is 14 amino acids. Germline V gene sequence: CDR1 SNHLY, CDR2 FYNNEI. CDR3 nucleotides: TGTGCCAGCAGTACCCTCGGCGCTAACTATGGCTACACCTTC. Protein: CASSTLGANYGYTF. Filled out from reference TRBV2 and TRBJ1-2, the complete variable domain reads EPEVTQTPSHQVTQMGQEVILRCVPISNHLYFYWYRQILGQKVEFLVSFYNNEISEKSEIFDDQFSVERPDGSNFTLKIRSTKLEDSAMYFCASSTLGANYGYTFGSGTRLTVV.